These T cell receptor beta chains were read from a single sample in a study of neurological immune-mediated disorders. TCRdb recomputed calls from the 5' RACE reads with MiXCR, one row per CDR3 protein. The sample carries 84,000 or so distinct CDR3 sequences, about a tenth recorded once. The sequenced sample was PBMCs. These receptors all stem from a middle-aged man in good health. The CDR3 runs from the conserved cysteine through the conserved F or W. The order of the fields is CDR3 DNA, CDR3 protein, clone size, CDR3 length, V gene, J gene, D gene. D genes are given only for firm matches. Where a row states a size, it is once, few, many or the class of an expanded clone; other rows omit it.

cdr3_nt: TGTGCCAGCAGTTTAGCGGACGCCAATGAGCAGTTCTTC
cdr3_aa: CASSLADANEQFF
clone_size: many
cdr3_length: 13
v_call: TRBV12-3/TRBV12-4
j_call: TRBJ2-1
d_call: .

cdr3_nt: TGTGCCAGCAGGATACGGGGGCAGGGAGAGACCCAGTACTTC
cdr3_aa: CASRIRGQGETQYF
clone_size: many
cdr3_length: 14
v_call: TRBV11-2
j_call: TRBJ2-5
d_call: .

cdr3_nt: TGTGCCAGCAGTGAGACAGTTTATAGCAATCAGCCCCAGCATTTT
cdr3_aa: CASSETVYSNQPQHF
clone_size: many
cdr3_length: 15
v_call: TRBV12-3/TRBV12-4
j_call: TRBJ1-5
d_call: .

cdr3_nt: TGTGCCAGCAGTACCCGCACAGATACGCAGTATTTT
cdr3_aa: CASSTRTDTQYF
clone_size: many
cdr3_length: 12
v_call: TRBV28
j_call: TRBJ2-3
d_call: .

cdr3_nt: TGTGCCAGCAGTCCGACAGGGGACGAGCAGTACTTC
cdr3_aa: CASSPTGDEQYF
clone_size: many
cdr3_length: 12
v_call: TRBV7-9
j_call: TRBJ2-7
d_call: TRBD1

cdr3_nt: TGTGCCAGCCTCAGGTCGGGGGTCTCCGGGGCCAACGTCCTGACTTTC
cdr3_aa: CASLRSGVSGANVLTF
clone_size: many
cdr3_length: 16
v_call: TRBV2
j_call: TRBJ2-6
d_call: .

cdr3_nt: TGTGCCAGCAGCCGGCAGACCAGGGGGCCTAACTATGGCTACACCTTC
cdr3_aa: CASSRQTRGPNYGYTF
clone_size: many
cdr3_length: 16
v_call: TRBV14
j_call: TRBJ1-2
d_call: TRBD1

cdr3_nt: TGTGCCAGCAGCCAAGTTTTCCCCGGGGAGCTGTTTTTT
cdr3_aa: CASSQVFPGELFF
clone_size: many
cdr3_length: 13
v_call: TRBV14
j_call: TRBJ2-2
d_call: .

cdr3_nt: TGCAGTGCTACCCCGTTGGGTAGCGGGAACTACGAGCAGTACTTC
cdr3_aa: CSATPLGSGNYEQYF
clone_size: .
cdr3_length: 15
v_call: TRBV20-1
j_call: TRBJ2-7
d_call: TRBD2

cdr3_nt: TGTGCCAGCAGCTTCTCCTGGGCAGCCCCGGGTCAGCCCCAGCATTTT
cdr3_aa: CASSFSWAAPGQPQHF
clone_size: many
cdr3_length: 16
v_call: TRBV7-2
j_call: TRBJ1-5
d_call: .

cdr3_nt: TGCAGTGCTTTTAGCGGGGGGGCAGGAGAGCAGTTCTTC
cdr3_aa: CSAFSGGAGEQFF
clone_size: many
cdr3_length: 13
v_call: TRBV20-1
j_call: TRBJ2-1
d_call: TRBD2

cdr3_nt: TGTGCCATCAGTAACCAGGGATTAACAGATACGCAGTATTTT
cdr3_aa: CAISNQGLTDTQYF
clone_size: many
cdr3_length: 14
v_call: TRBV10-3
j_call: TRBJ2-3
d_call: .

cdr3_nt: TGCAGCGTTGATAGGCTGGTAACTGAAGCTTTCTTT
cdr3_aa: CSVDRLVTEAFF
clone_size: medium-sized
cdr3_length: 12
v_call: TRBV29-1
j_call: TRBJ1-1
d_call: .

cdr3_nt: TGTGCCAGCAGTTTGATCTCTGGGGCCAACGTCCTGACTTTC
cdr3_aa: CASSLISGANVLTF
clone_size: many
cdr3_length: 14
v_call: TRBV12-3/TRBV12-4
j_call: TRBJ2-6
d_call: .

cdr3_nt: TGCGCCAGCAGCTCCGGACAGGCTAGCACAGATACGCAGTATTTT
cdr3_aa: CASSSGQASTDTQYF
clone_size: many
cdr3_length: 15
v_call: TRBV4-1
j_call: TRBJ2-3
d_call: TRBD1

cdr3_nt: TGCGCCACGCAGGGAGACGCGGGCATTCAGTACTTC
cdr3_aa: CATQGDAGIQYF
clone_size: many
cdr3_length: 12
v_call: TRBV5-1
j_call: TRBJ2-4
d_call: .

cdr3_nt: TGCAGCGTTGGACAGGGATCATCCTACGAGCAGTACTTC
cdr3_aa: CSVGQGSSYEQYF
clone_size: many
cdr3_length: 13
v_call: TRBV29-1
j_call: TRBJ2-7
d_call: TRBD1

cdr3_nt: TGCGCCAGCAGCTTGGGAGGCGGGCCTGAAGCTTTCTTT
cdr3_aa: CASSLGGGPEAFF
clone_size: .
cdr3_length: 13
v_call: TRBV5-1
j_call: TRBJ1-1
d_call: .

cdr3_nt: TGCGCCAGCAGCTTGGGGACAGTGCTCCACGTGCAGTACTTC
cdr3_aa: CASSLGTVLHVQYF
clone_size: .
cdr3_length: 14
v_call: TRBV5-1
j_call: TRBJ2-7
d_call: .

cdr3_nt: TGCAGCGCCCTCCGGGACAGGGGGACTGAAGCTTTCTTT
cdr3_aa: CSALRDRGTEAFF
clone_size: many
cdr3_length: 13
v_call: TRBV29-1
j_call: TRBJ1-1
d_call: TRBD1

cdr3_nt: TGCGCCAGCAGCTTGGCTCCTGGAAACACCATATATTTT
cdr3_aa: CASSLAPGNTIYF
clone_size: many
cdr3_length: 13
v_call: TRBV5-1
j_call: TRBJ1-3
d_call: .

cdr3_nt: TGTGCCAGCAGCCCCTTTGAGAAGGGGGACACTGAAGCTTTCTTT
cdr3_aa: CASSPFEKGDTEAFF
clone_size: many
cdr3_length: 15
v_call: TRBV7-2
j_call: TRBJ1-1
d_call: .

cdr3_nt: TGTGCCAGCTCTCTAGGGCTGCTAAATGAGCAGTTCTTC
cdr3_aa: CASSLGLLNEQFF
clone_size: many
cdr3_length: 13
v_call: TRBV7-3
j_call: TRBJ2-1
d_call: .

cdr3_nt: TGTGCCAGCAGCGGGACGGGTTACTCCTACAATGAGCAGTTCTTC
cdr3_aa: CASSGTGYSYNEQFF
clone_size: many
cdr3_length: 15
v_call: TRBV9
j_call: TRBJ2-1
d_call: .

cdr3_nt: TGTGCCATCAGTGAGTCCTCGGCCTACAATGAGCAGTTCTTC
cdr3_aa: CAISESSAYNEQFF
clone_size: many
cdr3_length: 14
v_call: TRBV10-3
j_call: TRBJ2-1
d_call: .

cdr3_nt: TGTGCCAGCAGCCATACCCTTTATGGCTACACCTTC
cdr3_aa: CASSHTLYGYTF
clone_size: many
cdr3_length: 12
v_call: TRBV16
j_call: TRBJ1-2
d_call: .

cdr3_nt: TGTGCCAGCAGGAATGAGTACAACAATGAGCAGTTCTTC
cdr3_aa: CASRNEYNNEQFF
clone_size: many
cdr3_length: 13
v_call: TRBV7-9
j_call: TRBJ2-1
d_call: .

cdr3_nt: TGCATCGTCGAAAGGGAAACCGGGGAGCTGTTTTTT
cdr3_aa: CIVERETGELFF
clone_size: .
cdr3_length: 12
v_call: TRBV29-1
j_call: TRBJ2-2
d_call: .

cdr3_nt: TGTGCCAGCAGTTTAAGGTCAGGGACAAGTTTCTTGCAGTTCTTC
cdr3_aa: CASSLRSGTSFLQFF
clone_size: many
cdr3_length: 15
v_call: TRBV27
j_call: TRBJ2-1
d_call: .

cdr3_nt: TGTGCCAGTAGTATTGACAGGGGTGACTCGGCTTTCTTT
cdr3_aa: CASSIDRGDSAFF
clone_size: .
cdr3_length: 13
v_call: TRBV19
j_call: TRBJ1-1
d_call: TRBD1

cdr3_nt: TGTGCCAGCAGTTCAAGGACAGCCAGCTCATATGGCTACACCTTC
cdr3_aa: CASSSRTASSYGYTF
clone_size: many
cdr3_length: 15
v_call: TRBV6-1
j_call: TRBJ1-2
d_call: .

cdr3_nt: TGTGCCAGCAGCCCCGGGGGTGGGGGCCAAGACGAGCAGTACTTC
cdr3_aa: CASSPGGGGQDEQYF
clone_size: many
cdr3_length: 15
v_call: TRBV9
j_call: TRBJ2-7
d_call: .

cdr3_nt: TGCGCCAGCAGCCTGACGGGGGGAGAGCAGTACTTC
cdr3_aa: CASSLTGGEQYF
clone_size: many
cdr3_length: 12
v_call: TRBV5-1
j_call: TRBJ2-7
d_call: TRBD2

cdr3_nt: TGTGCCAGCAGCCCCTATAGGGGAGACTATGGCTACACCTTC
cdr3_aa: CASSPYRGDYGYTF
clone_size: many
cdr3_length: 14
v_call: TRBV7-2
j_call: TRBJ1-2
d_call: .

cdr3_nt: TGCGCCAGCAGCTTCTTGCAGGGGCTTTCTGAACGGACTGAAGCTTTCTTT
cdr3_aa: CASSFLQGLSERTEAFF
clone_size: many
cdr3_length: 17
v_call: TRBV5-1
j_call: TRBJ1-1
d_call: .

cdr3_nt: TGTGCCAGTAGTATGAAGGCAGGGGAGAATCAGCCCCAGCATTTT
cdr3_aa: CASSMKAGENQPQHF
clone_size: many
cdr3_length: 15
v_call: TRBV19
j_call: TRBJ1-5
d_call: .

cdr3_nt: TGTGCCAGCACGGATTCTGAGGGGGCGGGAGATACGCAGTATTTT
cdr3_aa: CASTDSEGAGDTQYF
clone_size: few
cdr3_length: 15
v_call: TRBV7-9
j_call: TRBJ2-3
d_call: TRBD1